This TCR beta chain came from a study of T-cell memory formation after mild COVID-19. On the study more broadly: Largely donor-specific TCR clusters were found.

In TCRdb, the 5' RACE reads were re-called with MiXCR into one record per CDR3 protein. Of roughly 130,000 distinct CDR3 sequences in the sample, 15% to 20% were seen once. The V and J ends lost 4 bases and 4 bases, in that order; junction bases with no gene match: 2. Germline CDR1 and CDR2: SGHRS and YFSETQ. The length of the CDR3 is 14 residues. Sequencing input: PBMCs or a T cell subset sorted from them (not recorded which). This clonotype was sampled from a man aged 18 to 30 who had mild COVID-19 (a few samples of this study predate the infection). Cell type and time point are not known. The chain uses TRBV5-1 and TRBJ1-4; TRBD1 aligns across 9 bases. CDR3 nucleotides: TGCGCCAGCAGCGGGACAGGGTATAATGAAAAACTGTTTTTT. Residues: CASSGTGYNEKLFF.